Each of the 26 T cell receptor beta chains below was sequenced from the same sample in a study of cytomegalovirus exposure and HLA in healthy donors. PCR used 60 Vbeta primers and 13 Jbeta primers. Assay: immunoSEQ multiplex PCR; the TCRdb copy retains only in-frame clones and omits some. This sample has about 95,000 clones, with about 86% found just once. Sequencing was performed on PBMCs. These receptors were taken from a woman between 65 and 79 years old in good health and CMV-seropositive.

V usage is TRBV11-3 and J usage is TRBJ1-1; a weak D match, TRBD1 (6 bases). The CDR3 loop spans 12 amino acids. Germline V gene data show CDR1 as SGHNT and CDR2 as YENEEA. The V and J ends lost 8 bases and 1 base respectively, with 8 bases between them. The CDR3 DNA is TGTGCCAGCGGGACAACGAACACTGAAGCTTTCTTT. It is translated as CASGTTNTEAFF.

The chain recombines TRBV5-1 with TRBJ2-5; the D gene is possibly TRBD1 (6 bases). Trimming removed 5 bases from V and 3 bases from J, with 14 bases in between. CDR1 SGHRS and CDR2 YFSETQ come from the germline V gene. This CDR3 has 14 residues. CDR3 in DNA: TGCGCCAGCAGGACCGGGACACCAGAAGAGACCCAGTACTTC. Protein product: CASRTGTPEETQYF.

The chain links TRBV5-1 to TRBJ2-7; 10 bases are shared with TRBD1. Germline CDR1 SGHRS, CDR2 YFSETQ. The CDR3 contains 15 residues. Trimming at V came to 2 bases and at J to 5 bases, leaving 7 bases not matched to a gene. The chain's CDR3 is CASSFPGQGTNEQYF. In DNA form, the CDR3 reads TGCGCCAGCAGCTTCCCGGGACAGGGGACCAACGAGCAGTACTTC.

The V and J genes are TRBV28 and TRBJ2-1; no reliable D call. The CDR3 covers 14 residues. V lost 2 bases and J lost 4, with 9 bases in between. Germline CDR1 is MDHEN and CDR2 is SYDVKM. The CDR3 region has the DNA TGTGCCAGCAGTTTAACGGGTCCTTACAATGAGCAGTTCTTC. Its translation is CASSLTGPYNEQFF.

The chain employs TRBV30 and TRBJ1-5; 9 nucleotides align to TRBD1. The CDR3 totals 14 residues. V lost 3 bases and J lost 7; bases outside the gene matches: 7. From germline, CDR1 is GTSNPN and CDR2 SVGIG (reference sequence). In nucleotides, the CDR3 is TGTGCCTGGAGCGGGGACAGGGAGCTACAGCCCCAGCATTTT. This translates into CAWSGDRELQPQHF.

The chain employs TRBV6-1 and TRBJ1-2; 7 nucleotides agree with TRBD1. This CDR3 comprises 15 residues. Germline V CDR1 and CDR2: MNHNS, SASEGT. V lost 0 bases and J lost 7; bases outside the gene matches: 8. CDR3 sequence: CASSEAITGDIGYTF. CDR3 DNA sequence: TGTGCCAGCAGTGAAGCCATTACAGGGGATATTGGCTACACCTTC.

J is TRBJ2-5 and V is TRBV29-1; D is unresolved. The DNA end favors TRBJ2-7, so the J call may be wrong. The CDR3 has 13 residues. Germline V gene lookup returns CDR1 SQVTM and CDR2 ANQGSEA. The CDR3 DNA reads TGCAGCGTTCCTGCCGCGTCCAGGTACGAGCAGTACTTC. Protein: CSVPAASRYEQYF.

The CDR3 spells CASSFTGRGTTNTGELFF. CDR3 DNA sequence: TGTGCCAGCAGTTTTACGGGGAGGGGCACGACTAACACCGGGGAGCTGTTTTTT. The genes are TRBV28 and TRBJ2-2; TRBD2 agrees at 7 bases. This CDR3 has 18 amino acids. Germline loops: CDR1 MDHEN, CDR2 SYDVKM. Trimming took 3 bases from V and 2 from J; bases not matched to a gene: 12.

This clone was recorded only once. The chain is built from TRBV5-4 and TRBJ2-7; 9 bases align to TRBD2. The germline gives CDR1 SGHNT, CDR2 YYREEE (reference sequence). J lost 2 bases, V lost 5 bases, and 8 bases had no gene match. The length of the CDR3 is 15 residues. This chain's CDR3 is CASSISGRPTYEQYF. For the CDR3, the DNA is TGTGCCAGCAGTATCAGCGGGAGGCCTACCTACGAGCAGTACTTC.

This chain links TRBV7-2 with TRBJ2-7, with 9 bases that match TRBD1. Germline CDR1 and CDR2: SGHTA and FQGNSA. V shed 5 bases, J shed 0 bases, and the junction held 5 bases outside the gene matches. CDR3 length: 15 residues. CDR3 sequence: CASSATGGSSYEQYF. The CDR3 DNA sequence: TGTGCCAGCAGCGCGACAGGGGGTTCCTCCTACGAGCAGTACTTC. Full variable domain (missing parts from reference TRBV7-2 and TRBJ2-7): GAGVSQSPSNKVTEKGKDVELRCDPISGHTALYWYRQSLGQGLEFLIYFQGNSAPDKSGLPSDRFSAERTGGSVSTLTIQRTQQEDSAVYLCASSATGGSSYEQYFGPGTRLTVT.

The CDR3 spells CAWSRGDNSPLHF. The CDR3 coding sequence is TGTGCCTGGAGTCGCGGGGATAATTCACCCCTCCACTTT. The genes are TRBV30 and TRBJ1-6, with no clear D. The V end lost 2 bases, the J end lost 5 bases, and 7 bases lay between the germline ends. This CDR3 is 13 amino acids long. Germline V CDR1 and CDR2: GTSNPN, SVGIG (reference sequence).

This chain uses TRBV5-1 with TRBJ2-2; D gene ambiguous. Trimming stripped 0 bases from V and 1 base from J, with 4 bases between. The germline gives CDR1 SGHRS, CDR2 YFSETQ. The CDR3 loop spans 14 amino acids. CDR3 sequence reads: CASSLGVNTGELFF. The CDR3 nucleotides read TGCGCCAGCAGCTTGGGAGTGAACACCGGGGAGCTGTTTTTT.

The chain carries TRBV28 and TRBJ2-2, with TRBD2 matching 7 bases. The V gene's germline CDR1 is MDHEN and CDR2 SYDVKM. The CDR3 loop spans 16 amino acids. V lost 6 bases, J lost 1 base, and 8 bases stayed unmatched. The CDR3 region has the DNA TGTGCCAGCAGACGCCCGGGGGGAAAGAACACCGGGGAGCTGTTTTTT. Its translation is CASRRPGGKNTGELFF.

V gene TRBV18 combines with J gene TRBJ2-3, with D possibly TRBD2 on 10 matching bases. The V and J ends lost 6 bases and 5 bases respectively, with 30 bases between them. The CDR3 sequence is 19 residues long. Per germline, CDR1 KGHSH and CDR2 LQKENI. This chain's CDR3 is CASSPGTGTSGRAGDTQYF. The CDR3, as DNA: TGTGCCAGCTCTCCCGGGACAGGGACCAGCGGGAGGGCCGGAGATACGCAGTATTTT.

The rearrangement uses TRBV6-6 and TRBJ1-1; D call uncertain. The germline V gene encodes CDR1 MNHNY and CDR2 SVGAGI (reference sequence). The CDR3 has 12 amino acids. V was cut by 3 bases and J by 2 bases, with 4 bases left in between. The CDR3 sequence: CASSYQNTEAFF. The CDR3 DNA is TGTGCCAGCAGTTATCAAAACACTGAAGCTTTCTTT.

This clone has just a few counts. Here the CDR3 DNA reads TGTGCCAGCAGTGCAGGGTGGGACACTGAAGCTTTCTTT. It codes for CASSAGWDTEAFF. V is TRBV7-2 and J is TRBJ1-1; the D gene is possibly TRBD1 (5 bases). The ends were cut back, 6 bases at V and 3 bases at J, with 11 bases in the middle. Germline CDR1 is SGHTA and CDR2 is FQGNSA. The CDR3 loop spans 13 amino acids.

The chain uses TRBV19 and TRBJ2-5, with 8 bases aligning to TRBD2. TRBJ2-7 matches the DNA end more closely, so the J call is doubtful. Per the germline V gene, CDR1 is LNHDA and CDR2 is SQIVND (reference sequence). The CDR3 has 14 amino acids. The CDR3 sequence: CASSWTSSSYEQYF. For the CDR3, the DNA is TGTGCCAGTAGTTGGACTAGCAGCTCCTACGAGCAGTACTTC.

This chain links TRBV7-8 with TRBJ2-3; 9 bases match TRBD1. The CDR3 has 16 amino acids. V gave up 1 base and J gave up 4 bases; unmatched junction bases: 6. The germline CDR1 and CDR2 sequences are SGHVS and FQNEAQ. For the CDR3, the DNA is TGTGCCAGCAGCTTAGGGACAGGGGTGAGATCAGATACGCAGTATTTT. Its protein is CASSLGTGVRSDTQYF.

This clone appeared once. The gene calls are TRBV5-3 and TRBJ2-1, with D possibly matching TRBD2 (6 bases). TRBV5-3 is given ORF status, its function remaining uncertain. Trimming stripped 0 bases from V and 4 bases from J, with 20 bases between. CDR3 length: 18 amino acids. The CDR3 DNA sequence: TGTGCCAGAAGCTTGGTGGGGGGATCCTACTTAACGTACAATGAGCAGTTCTTC. This codes for CARSLVGGSYLTYNEQFF.

As concerns this clone: Other DNA sequences of this sample code for an identical CDR3. The gene calls are TRBV5-1 and TRBJ2-3; D is perhaps TRBD2 (5 bases). The V end lost 0 bases, the J end lost 5 bases, and 10 bases lay between the germline ends. CDR3 length: 14 residues. The germline gives CDR1 SGHRS, CDR2 YFSETQ. CDR3 nucleotide sequence: TGCGCCAGCAGCTTGGCGACTGAGGGAGATACGCAGTATTTT. Translating gives CASSLATEGDTQYF. The full variable domain, with the rest looked up from reference TRBV5-1 and TRBJ2-3, is KAGVTQTPRYLIKTRGQQVTLSCSPISGHRSVSWYQQTPGQGLQFLFEYFSETQRNKGNFPGRFSGRQFSNSRSEMNVSTLELGDSALYLCASSLATEGDTQYFGPGTRLTVL.

The chain has TRBV6-5 and TRBJ2-7, with 10 bases identical to TRBD2. The CDR3 extends over 14 amino acids. The germline V gene encodes CDR1 MNHEY and CDR2 SVGAGI. CDR3 in DNA: TGTGTCTCAAGGCTAGCGGGAGAATCGAACGAGCAGTACTTC. Translated, it gives CVSRLAGESNEQYF.

This clone was counted between two and nine times. This sequence joins TRBV18 and TRBJ1-1; D uncertain. Germline-derived CDR1 and CDR2 are KGHSH and LQKENI. The CDR3 extends over 14 amino acids. V lost 4 bases and J lost 7, with 16 bases in between. The CDR3 DNA reads TGTGCCAGCTCACTGTGGCGGGAGGCAGATGAAGCTTTCTTT. Translation: CASSLWREADEAFF.

V is TRBV5-1 and J is TRBJ2-7, with D perhaps TRBD2 (6 bases). The germline V gene encodes CDR1 SGHRS and CDR2 YFSETQ. V lost 4 bases and J lost 9, with 17 bases in between. The CDR3 is made up of 13 amino acids. CDR3 protein: CASSLTGETAQYF. The CDR3 DNA reads TGCGCCAGCAGCCTTACGGGGGAGACTGCGCAGTACTTC.

The chain links TRBV10-3 to TRBJ2-1; 7 positions match TRBD2. The CDR3 contains 12 residues. V lost 8 bases to trimming and J lost 7 bases; unmatched junction nucleotides: 5. Germline CDR1 reads ENHRY; CDR2 reads SYGVKD. The CDR3 sequence is CAIAGVINEQFF. The CDR3 DNA follows: TGTGCCATCGCGGGGGTAATAAATGAGCAGTTCTTC.

The rearrangement joins TRBV4-3 to TRBJ2-7; 9 nucleotides match TRBD2. Germline values: CDR1 LGHNA, CDR2 YSLEER. V was clipped by 0 bases and J by 6 bases; unmatched bases: 12. The CDR3 contains 17 residues. The DNA of the CDR3 is TGCGCCAGCAGCCAAGATCTAGTAAGCGGGAGGTGGAGCGAGCAGTACTTC. It translates to CASSQDLVSGRWSEQYF.

As to this clone: This same CDR3 is encoded by further DNA sequences in the sample. This sequence joins TRBV5-6 and TRBJ2-5, with 7 bases identical to TRBD2. The CDR3 has 16 residues. CDR1 SGHDT and CDR2 YYEEEE come from the germline V gene. J lost 2 bases, V lost 7 bases, and 14 bases had no gene match. Here the CDR3 DNA reads TGTGCCAGCGAATTCCGGACACTAGCGCGGCAAGAGACCCAGTACTTC. Amino acids: CASEFRTLARQETQYF.